This entry lists 11 T cell receptor beta chains sequenced from one sample in a study of metastatic and nonmetastatic thyroid tumors. With MiXCR, TCRdb reprocessed the PCR reads. The data hold roughly 36,000 clones, with roughly 10% observed a single time. Until they underwent thyroid surgery, no patient had received any treatment. Sequencing was carried out using blood. These receptors were taken from a female donor with papillary thyroid cancer or a benign thyroid nodule (not recorded which). Some clones in this sample may be carry-over from other donors' samples.

In the case of this clone: A much larger clone lies one base from this, so it may be a read error. The chain employs TRBV29-1 and TRBJ2-7; 7 bases map to TRBD1. CDR1 and CDR2 from the germline V gene are SQVTM and ANQGSEA. The CDR3 sequence is 13 residues long. The CDR3, as DNA: TGCAGCGTCTCCGGACAGGTCTACTACGAGCAGTGCTTC. The encoded protein is CSVSGQVYYEQCF.

This clone was detected many times. This rearrangement joins TRBV18 to TRBJ2-2; D might be TRBD2 (5 bases). This CDR3 comprises 16 residues. Germline CDR1 is KGHSH and CDR2 is LQKENI. Trimming stripped 3 bases from V and 2 bases from J, with 13 bases between. The CDR3 DNA sequence: TGTGCCAGCTCACCCCCCACTAGAGCAAACACCGGGGAGCTGTTTTTT. Encoded protein: CASSPPTRANTGELFF.

At least ten counts were recorded for this clone. V gene TRBV6-4 combines with J gene TRBJ2-2; TRBD1 might be the D (6 bases). V lost 2 bases and J lost 5, with 6 bases in between. The CDR3 contains 13 residues. Germline values: CDR1 MRHNA, CDR2 SNTAGT. CDR3 sequence reads: CASSDTGTGELFF. The CDR3 coding sequence is TGTGCCAGCAGTGACACAGGGACCGGGGAGCTGTTTTTT.

This clone was picked up many times. The rearrangement links TRBV6-1 to TRBJ2-1, with a weak D call TRBD2 (6 bases). The ends were cut back, 6 bases at V and 10 bases at J, with 22 bases in the middle. Germline V lookup: CDR1 MNHNS, CDR2 SASEGT. The CDR3 contains 15 residues. The CDR3 sequence is CASRNGGSGRSEQFF. CDR3 coding DNA: TGTGCCAGCAGGAATGGGGGGTCGGGAAGGTCGGAGCAGTTCTTC.

This clone was counted ten times or more. The CDR3 region has the DNA TGTGCCAGCAGCTTAGCCTCCGGGACTAGCGGGAATGAGCAGTTCTTC. Translated: CASSLASGTSGNEQFF. The chain joins TRBV11-1 to TRBJ2-1, with 12 bases aligning to TRBD2. Germline V gives CDR1 SGHAT, CDR2 FQDESV (reference sequence). CDR3 size: 16 residues. V gave up 0 bases and J gave up 7 bases; unmatched junction bases: 4.

The sample holds many counts of this clone. The rearrangement links TRBV15 to TRBJ1-3; D may be TRBD1 (6 bases). The germline CDR1 and CDR2 sequences are LNHNV and YYDKDF (reference sequence). V lost 0 bases and J lost 4, with 13 bases in between. The CDR3 contains 16 residues. The CDR3 protein is CATSRDQGFTGNTIYF. CDR3 coding DNA: TGTGCCACCAGCAGAGATCAGGGGTTCACAGGAAACACCATATATTTT.

This clone was counted at least ten times. The chain carries TRBV6-6 and TRBJ2-1; TRBD2 aligns across 11 bases. With 3 bases clipped from V and 4 bases from J, the junction kept 8 bases outside the gene matches. Germline CDR1 MNHNY, CDR2 SVGAGI (reference sequence). The CDR3 runs to 17 residues. CDR3 nucleotide sequence: TGTGCCAGCAGTTATTCACCACTAGCGGGAGAATACAATGAGCAGTTCTTC. Amino acids: CASSYSPLAGEYNEQFF.

This clone was seen at least ten times. V usage is TRBV24-1 and J usage is TRBJ2-7; a weak D match, TRBD2 (5 bases). V lost 5 bases to trimming and J lost 2 bases, with 12 bases between them. CDR3 length: 14 amino acids. The germline CDR1 and CDR2 sequences are KGHDR and SFDVKD. As DNA, the CDR3 is TGTGCCACCAGTGCGAATAGCGTACCCTACGAGCAGTACTTC. Amino acids: CATSANSVPYEQYF.

This clone showed up many times. The rearrangement joins TRBV24-1 to TRBJ2-4; TRBD2 matches at 9 bases. This CDR3 is 19 amino acids long. The germline V gene has CDR1 KGHDR and CDR2 SFDVKD. Trimming cost V 1 base and J 0 bases; bases outside gene matches: 9. CDR3 DNA: TGTGCCACCAGTGATTTCCCTAGCGGGGAACTCCTAGCCAAAAACATTCAGTACTTC. Amino acids: CATSDFPSGELLAKNIQYF.

This clone has only a few counts. Sequence at one end of the junction differs from germline and may be a read error. This same CDR3 is encoded by further DNA sequences in the sample. The J gene is TRBJ2-2, the V gene TRBV28; D gene ambiguous. CDR3 length equals 10 residues. The germline gives CDR1 MDHEN, CDR2 SYDVKM. CDR3 loop: CASSSGELFF. The CDR3 DNA reads TGCGCCAGTAGTTCCGGGGAGCTGTTTTTT.

This clone has ten or more counts. CDR3 DNA sequence: TGTGCCAGCAGTTTTTTAGTACGGTTAAACACTGAAGCTTTCTTT. Translated: CASSFLVRLNTEAFF. The V and J genes are TRBV12-3 or TRBV12-4 and TRBJ1-1, with D uncertain. V was trimmed by 3 bases and J by 2 bases, leaving 13 bases between them. The CDR3 extends over 15 amino acids.